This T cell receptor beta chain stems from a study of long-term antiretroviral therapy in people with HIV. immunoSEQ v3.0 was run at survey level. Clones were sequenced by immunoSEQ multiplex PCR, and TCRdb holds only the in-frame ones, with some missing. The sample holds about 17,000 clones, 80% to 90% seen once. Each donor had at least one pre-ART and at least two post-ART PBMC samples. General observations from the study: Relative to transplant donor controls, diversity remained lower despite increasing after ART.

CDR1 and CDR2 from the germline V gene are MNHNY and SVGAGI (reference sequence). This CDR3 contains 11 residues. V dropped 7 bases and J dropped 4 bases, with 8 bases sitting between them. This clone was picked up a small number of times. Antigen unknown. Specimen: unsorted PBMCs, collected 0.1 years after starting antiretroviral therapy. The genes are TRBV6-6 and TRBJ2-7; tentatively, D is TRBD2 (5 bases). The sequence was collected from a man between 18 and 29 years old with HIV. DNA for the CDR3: TGTGCCAGCACCCCGGGGTACGAGCAGTACTTC. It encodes CASTPGYEQYF.